Listed below are T cell receptor beta chains from one sample, sequenced in a study of T-cell memory formation after mild COVID-19. TCRdb fed the 5' RACE reads into MiXCR, producing one record per CDR3 protein. The table lists 550,000 to 650,000 distinct CDR3 sequences, roughly a sixth of them singletons. Sequencing input: PBMCs or a T cell subset sorted from them (not recorded which). These receptors all come from an adult woman who had mild COVID-19 (a few samples of this study predate the infection). Cell type and time point are not known. Each CDR3 is given with its conserved first and last residue. Fields, in order: D gene, J gene, V gene, CDR3 length, clone size, CDR3 DNA, CDR3 protein. The D gene is left open where the match is weak. Size tells how often a clone was seen (once, few, many) or the class of an expanded clone, and some rows leave it out.

-	TRBJ2-2	TRBV5-1	16	-	TGCCCCAGCACGGTCAGGGGACCTTCGAACACCGGGGAGCTGTTTTTT	CPSTVRGPSNTGELFF
-	TRBJ2-7	TRBV4-2	15	few	TGTGCCAGCAGTAACGGGGGGCTTCTTGGATACGAGCAGTACTTC	CASSNGGLLGYEQYF
TRBD1	TRBJ2-1	TRBV4-1	18	-	TGCGCCAGCAGCCAAGTTCAGGGGGCGCTTGAGTCCTACAATGAGCAGTTCTTC	CASSQVQGALESYNEQFF
TRBD1	TRBJ1-1	TRBV12-3/TRBV12-4	15	few	TGTGCCAGCAGCAATCAGGACAGGGAGGATCCTGAAGCTTTCTTT	CASSNQDREDPEAFF
TRBD1	TRBJ1-1	TRBV10-3	12	-	TGTGCCTCCAGACAGGGGGACACTGAAGCTTTCTTT	CASRQGDTEAFF
TRBD1	TRBJ2-5	TRBV5-1	15	few	TGCGCCAGCAGCAGGGGACAGGGAGGCTTGGAGACCCAGTACTTC	CASSRGQGGLETQYF
-	TRBJ1-6	TRBV20-1	15	-	TGCAGTGCTAGCCCCCCGGCAGGGGAGGATTCACCCCTCCACTTT	CSASPPAGEDSPLHF
-	TRBJ1-6	TRBV12-3/TRBV12-4	15	few	TGTGCCAGCAGTTCGTATGGCTCCTATAATTCACCCCTCCACTTT	CASSSYGSYNSPLHF
-	TRBJ2-7	TRBV4-2	16	-	TGTGCCAGCAGCCAAGATCTGACAGCCGGCTCCTACGAGCAGTACTTC	CASSQDLTAGSYEQYF
-	TRBJ1-2	TRBV7-2	15	-	TGTGCCAGCAGCTTAGCGATTGGACAGCCCTATGGCTACACCTTC	CASSLAIGQPYGYTF
-	TRBJ2-1	TRBV12-3/TRBV12-4	16	few	TGTGCCAGCAGTGCCGGGCAGGGGTTTTCCTACAATGAGCAGTTCTTC	CASSAGQGFSYNEQFF
-	TRBJ1-1	TRBV9	15	few	TGTGCCAGCAGCGTAGTCCCAGGTCCGGTAACTGAAGCTTTCTTT	CASSVVPGPVTEAFF
-	TRBJ2-6	TRBV12-3/TRBV12-4	18	few	TGTGCCAGCAGCTTTACTAGACGGGGGCTATCTGGGGCCAACGTCCTGACTTTC	CASSFTRRGLSGANVLTF
TRBD1	TRBJ1-5	TRBV6-1	13	few	TGTGCCAGCTACGACAGGGGAAGTCAGCCCCAGCATTTT	CASYDRGSQPQHF
-	TRBJ1-5	TRBV6-1	14	few	TGTGCCAGCAGTGAATCTGGGGTCAATCAGCCCCAGCATTTT	CASSESGVNQPQHF
-	TRBJ2-6	TRBV7-8	15	few	TGTGCCAGCAGCTTCGAGGGCGGAGGGGCCAACGTCCTGACTTTC	CASSFEGGGANVLTF
TRBD2	TRBJ2-2	TRBV9	17	few	TGTGCCAGCAGCGTGAGCGGGGGGGCCAGGGACACCGGGGAGCTGTTTTTT	CASSVSGGARDTGELFF
TRBD1	TRBJ2-5	TRBV24-1	13	-	TGTGCCACCATGAGTCCAGGGGGAGAGACCCAGTACTTC	CATMSPGGETQYF
-	TRBJ1-4	TRBV5-8	13	few	TGTGCCAGCAGCTTCCGGGCCCCCGAAAAACTGTTTTTT	CASSFRAPEKLFF
-	TRBJ1-5	TRBV9	14	few	TGTGCCAGCAGCGTGGGCCCCGGGGGCCAGCCCCAGCATTTT	CASSVGPGGQPQHF
TRBD1	TRBJ2-3	TRBV4-1	16	-	TGCGCCAGCAGCCAAGTCCCGGGACAGGGCACAGATACGCAGTATTTT	CASSQVPGQGTDTQYF
-	TRBJ1-2	TRBV9	12	-	TGTGCCAGCTCTCTATTCGATCGGGGCTACACCTTC	CASSLFDRGYTF
-	TRBJ2-7	TRBV21-1	21	-	TGTGCCAGCAGCAAACGGCAGAGAGGCGGGGTACAGGCTACATTTCCCTACGAGCAGTACTTC	CASSKRQRGGVQATFPYEQYF
TRBD1	TRBJ1-1	TRBV5-1	16	few	TGCGCCAGCAGCGTTCGGACAGGGTACAAGGAGACTGAAGCTTTCTTT	CASSVRTGYKETEAFF
-	TRBJ1-1	TRBV29-1	12	-	TGCAGCGCCCAGGGAGGGGTCACTGAAGCTTTCTTT	CSAQGGVTEAFF
-	TRBJ1-1	TRBV29-1	12	few	TGCAGCGTGGTAGACATGGGAGCAGAAGCTTTCTTT	CSVVDMGAEAFF
-	TRBJ2-1	TRBV5-1	14	many	TGCGCCAGCAGCTTGGCGTACTCTGAGACTGAGCAGTTCTTC	CASSLAYSETEQFF
TRBD1	TRBJ1-2	TRBV7-9	17	few	TGTGCCAGCACCATTGGAGGGGGACAGGGAGTAAACTATGGCTACACCTTC	CASTIGGGQGVNYGYTF
-	TRBJ2-7	TRBV24-1	15	few	TGTGCCACCAGTGATTCTCGACAGGACCCCTTTAAGCAGTACTTC	CATSDSRQDPFKQYF
-	TRBJ1-1	TRBV12-3/TRBV12-4	13	few	TGTGCCAGCAGTACAAAGGGGAACACTGAAGCTTTCTTT	CASSTKGNTEAFF
TRBD2	TRBJ2-1	TRBV29-1	14	many	TGCAGCGTCCTAGCGGGAGGGCCCTACAATGAGCAGTTCTTC	CSVLAGGPYNEQFF
-	TRBJ1-1	TRBV10-2	13	few	TGCGCCAGCAGGGTGGACGGAAACACTGAAGCTTTCTTT	CASRVDGNTEAFF
TRBD1	TRBJ2-1	TRBV7-2	17	few	TGTGCCAGCAGCTTAGAAACCGGGACAGGGAGTTTGAATGAGCAGTTCTTC	CASSLETGTGSLNEQFF
-	TRBJ2-3	TRBV5-1	17	-	TGCGCCAGCAGCTTGGCCTCGGCAGGAGCTAGCACAGATACGCAGTATTTT	CASSLASAGASTDTQYF
-	TRBJ2-3	TRBV7-9	16	few	TGTGCCAGCAGCCCAGGAGGGGGCCTTAGCACAGATACGCAGTATTTT	CASSPGGGLSTDTQYF
-	TRBJ1-2	TRBV30	14	few	TGTGCCTGGAGTGTACTAGTTCCTAACTATGGCTACACCTTC	CAWSVLVPNYGYTF
TRBD1	TRBJ2-5	TRBV12-3/TRBV12-4	15	few	TGTGCCAGCAGACTCGGGACAGGGGTAGGAGAGACCCAGTACTTC	CASRLGTGVGETQYF
-	TRBJ2-7	TRBV24-1	12	-	TGTGCCACCAGTGATTCGGCTCCCGAGCAGTACTTC	CATSDSAPEQYF
-	TRBJ1-1	TRBV18	14	-	TGTGCCAGCTCACCACCGCGACAGGACACTGAAGCTTTCTTT	CASSPPRQDTEAFF
-	TRBJ2-5	TRBV7-9	17	few	TGTGCCAGCAGCTCCGGGGGTGACAGGCTCCTGGGTGGGGCCCAGTACTTC	CASSSGGDRLLGGAQYF
TRBD1	TRBJ1-1	TRBV10-3	13	many	TGTGCCATCAGTGTCAGGGGGGGCACTGAAGCTTTCTTT	CAISVRGGTEAFF
TRBD1	TRBJ2-7	TRBV7-9	14	-	TGTGCCACCAGCTTAGGGGGCAGGGTCTACGAGCAGTACTTC	CATSLGGRVYEQYF
-	TRBJ2-7	TRBV6-6	15	-	TGTGCCAGCAGTGACCCCCAGGACAGTCACTACGAGCAGTACTTC	CASSDPQDSHYEQYF
TRBD2	TRBJ2-7	TRBV7-6	14	-	TGTGCCAGCAGCCCAGGGACTAGCCTACTCGAGCAGTACTTC	CASSPGTSLLEQYF
TRBD2	TRBJ2-5	TRBV7-2	17	-	TGTGCCAGCAGCTTATGGGGACTAGCGGGAGGACAAGAGGCCCAGTACTTC	CASSLWGLAGGQEAQYF